These 7 T cell receptor beta chains came from one sample sequenced in a study of T cell repertoires in cytomegalovirus infection. TCRdb re-derived calls from the reads in MiXCR, one entry per CDR3 protein. The sample lists some 280,000 distinct CDR3 sequences; about an eighth were seen once. The sequenced sample was PBMCs. Receptors were obtained from a human donor in good health (CMV status not recorded). Some clones in this sample may be carry-over from other donors' samples.

V and J are TRBV3-1 and TRBJ2-5; 7 bases agree with TRBD2. The V gene's germline CDR1 is LGHDT and CDR2 YNNKEL (reference sequence). Trimming at V came to 2 bases and at J to 1 base, leaving 7 bases not matched to a gene. CDR3 length equals 16 residues. The CDR3 DNA sequence: TGTGCCAGCAGCCAAATCGGGCTAGCGGCCCAAGAGACCCAGTACTTC. Its translation: CASSQIGLAAQETQYF.

This clonotype was recorded a few times. The chain has TRBV15 and TRBJ2-1; D is perhaps TRBD1 (6 bases). The V end lost 9 bases, the J end lost 3 bases, and 15 bases lay between the germline ends. There are 14 residues in the CDR3. CDR1 is LNHNV and CDR2 is YYDKDF in the germline V gene (reference sequence). The DNA for the CDR3 is TGTGCCACTTCGAGACAGGAGCGCTACAATGAGCAGTTCTTC. Translated: CATSRQERYNEQFF.

This clonotype was counted between two and nine times. The chain employs TRBV29-1 and TRBJ2-1, with a tentative D call TRBD2 (6 bases). Germline CDR1 SQVTM, CDR2 ANQGSEA. The CDR3 totals 16 residues. Trimming removed 1 base from V and 3 bases from J, with 16 bases in between. This CDR3 reads CSVEGGMRDRYNEQFF. The DNA of the CDR3 is TGCAGCGTTGAAGGTGGTATGCGGGACCGCTACAATGAGCAGTTCTTC.

V is TRBV27 and J is TRBJ2-7; 8 bases line up with TRBD1. The CDR3 sequence is 13 residues long. CDR1 and CDR2 (germline): MNHEY, SMNVEV (reference sequence). V dropped 4 bases and J dropped 5; count of bases not matched to a gene: 4. This chain's CDR3 is CASSWQGADEQYF. DNA for the CDR3: TGTGCCAGCAGTTGGCAGGGGGCCGACGAGCAGTACTTC.

Ten or more counts support this clonotype. The chain has TRBV19 and TRBJ2-3; 9 nucleotides align to TRBD2. The junction had 14 bases not matched to a gene; V was cut back by 6 bases and J by 10 bases. The CDR3 runs 15 residues. CDR1 and CDR2 (germline): LNHDA, SQIVND (reference sequence). The CDR3 here is CASSGGLAGEIAQYF. The CDR3 DNA sequence: TGTGCCAGTAGCGGCGGTTTAGCGGGAGAGATCGCGCAGTATTTT.

The chain uses TRBV18 and TRBJ2-5; D is perhaps TRBD2 (6 bases). Germline CDR1 and CDR2: KGHSH and LQKENI. This CDR3 is 14 amino acids long. V gave up 0 bases and J gave up 5 bases, with 10 bases separating them. The DNA for the CDR3 is TGTGCCAGCTCACCACCGGGAGGTTTTGAGACCCAGTACTTC. This gives the protein CASSPPGGFETQYF.

This clonotype was counted at least ten times. The chain recombines TRBV20-1 with TRBJ1-5; 7 nucleotides align to TRBD1. The CDR3 runs 16 residues. The germline CDR1 and CDR2 sequences are DFQATT and SNEGSKA (reference sequence). The trim removed 6 bases at V and 5 bases at J, leaving 16 bases unmatched. The CDR3 bases are TGCAGTGCCACGAGAACCGGGACAGCCAACTATCAGCCCCAGCATTTT. Translated, it gives CSATRTGTANYQPQHF.